This T cell receptor (beta chain) derives from a study of blood T cells in healthy people across ages. For the second PCR, which ran for 7 to 11 cycles, a sample-barcoded 5' primer and a J-beta primer mix were used. MiXCR, applied by TCRdb to the 5' RACE reads, yields one record per CDR3 protein. The sample includes approximately 780,000 distinct CDR3 sequences, roughly 24% of them seen just once. V lost 5 bases and J lost 8; bases outside the gene matches: 5. The CDR3 extends over 12 amino acids. Germline lookup yields CDR1 LNHDA and CDR2 SQIVND (reference sequence). Study conclusions and caveats: Age advanced and TCR beta diversity per million T cells fell, roughly linearly. Diversity was higher, and naive CD4+ cells more numerous, in long-lived donors than in aged donors.

This clonotype has only a few counts. Its matching antigen is unknown. This sample was also put to use in a study of T cells of mothers and their children. From that study: There were over 10 million TCR beta CDR3 reads from each mother and approximately 2.9 million from each child.

The rearrangement joins TRBV19 to TRBJ1-2; TRBD1 aligns across 7 bases. Source material: blood. This clonotype was obtained from a boy aged 10-17 years in good health. This chain's CDR3 is CASSAGQRGYTF. DNA of the CDR3: TGTGCCAGTAGTGCGGGACAGCGCGGCTACACCTTC.